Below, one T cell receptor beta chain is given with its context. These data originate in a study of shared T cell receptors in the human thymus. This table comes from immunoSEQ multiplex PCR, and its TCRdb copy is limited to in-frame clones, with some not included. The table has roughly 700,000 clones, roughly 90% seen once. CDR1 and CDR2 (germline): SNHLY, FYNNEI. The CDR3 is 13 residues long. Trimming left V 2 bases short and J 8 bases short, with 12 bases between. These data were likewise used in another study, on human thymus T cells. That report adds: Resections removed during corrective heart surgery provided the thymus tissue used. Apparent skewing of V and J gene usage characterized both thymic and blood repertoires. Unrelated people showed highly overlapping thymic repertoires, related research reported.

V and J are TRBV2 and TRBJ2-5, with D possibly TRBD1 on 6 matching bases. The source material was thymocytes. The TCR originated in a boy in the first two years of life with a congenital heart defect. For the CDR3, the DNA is TGTGCCAGCAGTGAATCAGGGGATGAAACCCAGTACTTC. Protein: CASSESGDETQYF.